Listed below are T cell receptor beta chains from one sample, sequenced in a study of blood T cells in healthy people across ages. Via MiXCR, TCRdb re-called the 5' RACE reads, giving one row per CDR3 protein. The data hold about 800,000 distinct CDR3 sequences, with approximately 25% observed a single time. The same specimen was also included in a second study, on T cells of mothers and their children.

The material sequenced was blood. These receptor sequences come from a boy aged 10-17 years in good health. The conserved cysteine and the conserved F or W are not part of the CDR3 here. A D gene is named only where the DNA matches it firmly. Clone size is shown for a subset of rows, as once, few, many or a class of expanded clone.

size | J | D | V | CDR3
. | TRBJ2-4 | . | TRBV30 | AYRTGAKNIQY
few | TRBJ1-4 | . | TRBV29-1 | SAGGGEEKLF
few | TRBJ1-2 | . | TRBV20-1 | SARLGGYT
few | TRBJ1-2 | . | TRBV28 | ASSLLGGHLAHT
. | TRBJ2-5 | TRBD1 | TRBV6-2/TRBV6-3 | ASSVRDRGVQETQY
many | TRBJ2-5 | . | TRBV29-1 | SVSRAQETQY
few | TRBJ2-4 | . | TRBV3-1 | ASSQIRPSKGKNIQY
many | TRBJ1-2 | . | TRBV20-1 | SARPPYVGPGIYGYT
few | . | TRBD1 | TRBV29-1 | SVAGTGVEQY
few | TRBJ2-5 | . | TRBV4-3 | ASSQEGRGETQY
few | . | TRBD2 | TRBV20-1 | SARARLSGLQLQF
few | TRBJ2-5 | . | TRBV13 | ASSDAAGRETQY
few | TRBJ1-5 | . | TRBV20-1 | SARVAGLSNRPQH
. | TRBJ2-3 | . | TRBV29-1 | SVEEGRVVTQY
. | TRBJ2-7 | TRBD1 | TRBV29-1 | SVGGQGRTYEQY
many | TRBJ2-1 | . | TRBV6-2/TRBV6-3 | ASSPEQGSSYNEQF
many | TRBJ2-3 | . | TRBV9 | ASSVGADTQY
. | TRBJ2-6 | . | TRBV7-8 | ASSGLEGGSGANVLT
. | . | . | TRBV7-9 | ASSTRGGPPETQY
. | TRBJ2-7 | . | TRBV20-1 | SAGAGAKQY
few | TRBJ2-4 | TRBD1 | TRBV27 | ASSSPGTKRQGKNIQY
. | TRBJ1-2 | . | TRBV4-1 | ASSQEIADKGRLYGYT
few | TRBJ2-7 | . | TRBV28 | ASSRGYYEQY
. | TRBJ2-1 | . | TRBV15 | ATSRAGYNEQF
. | TRBJ2-7 | . | TRBV7-2 | ASSLFQEGEQY
. | . | TRBD1 | TRBV20-1 | SAEALTGTGGVYNEQF
few | TRBJ2-1 | TRBD2 | TRBV4-3 | ASSQEALAGGPGNEQF